What follows are 4 T cell receptor beta chains derived from one specimen sequenced in a study of cytomegalovirus exposure and HLA in healthy donors. PCR employed 60 Vbeta and 13 Jbeta primers. TCRdb's table, derived via immunoSEQ multiplex PCR, lists solely in-frame clones and lacks some. The sample records some 74,000 clones, about 78% being singletons. Specimen: PBMCs. Every receptor here comes from a male donor in good health and CMV-seronegative.

CDR3 nucleotide sequence: TGTGCCACGGGACAGGGGGCGCATGGGGCCAACGTCCTGACTTTC. As protein: CATGQGAHGANVLTF. The V and J genes are TRBV6-1 and TRBJ2-6, with 12 bases fitting TRBD1. The CDR3 extends over 15 amino acids. With 10 bases clipped from V and 3 bases from J, the junction kept 4 bases outside the gene matches. Germline loops: CDR1 MNHNS, CDR2 SASEGT.

This chain joins TRBV2 and TRBJ1-2, with no clear D. CDR1 SNHLY and CDR2 FYNNEI come from the germline V gene. The germline V and J ends were trimmed by 2 bases and 8 bases, with 12 bases remaining between them. The CDR3 totals 13 residues. The DNA of the CDR3 is TGTGCCAGCAGTGAAACCCCCCGGAGGGGCTACACCTTC. The encoded protein is CASSETPRRGYTF.

This clone appeared once. The chain couples TRBV11-2 to TRBJ2-5; TRBD2 might be the D (6 bases). Per the germline V gene, CDR1 is SGHAT and CDR2 is FQNNGV. The CDR3 has 17 amino acids. Trimming pared 0 bases from V and 5 bases from J, leaving 19 bases between. For the CDR3, the DNA is TGTGCCAGCAGCTTAGATCCATGGCGGGGATGGGGGGAGACCCAGTACTTC. Protein sequence: CASSLDPWRGWGETQYF.

Here the CDR3 reads CASSPANTEAFF. The CDR3 DNA reads TGTGCCAGCTCACCGGCTAACACTGAAGCTTTCTTT. V gene TRBV18 combines with J gene TRBJ1-1, with unresolved D. The CDR3 is 12 residues long. V lost 3 bases, J lost 2 bases, and 4 bases lay in between. The germline CDR1 and CDR2 sequences are KGHSH and LQKENI.